This passage covers 32 T cell receptor beta chains from one sample sequenced in a study of control samples from healthy donors and cancer patients. The method was immunoSEQ multiplex PCR; TCRdb's version includes in-frame clones alone and lacks a portion of them. Of 40,000 to 55,000 clones listed, 70% are singletons. What was sequenced was formalin-fixed, paraffin-embedded tissue. These receptors all stem from a male donor with melanoma.

This clone was recorded only once. The V and J genes are TRBV2 and TRBJ2-7; D might be TRBD1 (5 bases). The V and J ends lost 5 bases and 2 bases respectively, with 16 bases between them. The germline CDR1 and CDR2 sequences are SNHLY and FYNNEI. CDR3 length: 15 amino acids. The CDR3 nucleotides read TGTGCCAGCAGTCTTCCTTATGGGGCTCCCTACGAGCAGTACTTC. The encoded protein is CASSLPYGAPYEQYF.

V and J are TRBV7-3 and TRBJ2-2; D is possibly TRBD2 (5 bases). V dropped 7 bases and J dropped 4 bases, with 16 bases sitting between them. CDR3 length equals 15 residues. Germline values: CDR1 SGHTA, CDR2 FQGTGA. CDR3 region: CASTQEGPGTGELFF. In DNA form, the CDR3 reads TGTGCCAGCACCCAAGAGGGCCCGGGCACCGGGGAGCTGTTTTTT.

This chain links TRBV2 with TRBJ1-2; D ambiguous. This CDR3 comprises 13 residues. V lost 6 bases and J lost 8, with 16 bases in between. CDR1 and CDR2 from the germline V gene are SNHLY and FYNNEI. DNA for the CDR3: TGTGCCAGCAGCCTGACCCTGGTGGAGGGCTACACCTTC. Its protein is CASSLTLVEGYTF. The full variable domain, with the rest looked up from reference TRBV2 and TRBJ1-2, is EPEVTQTPSHQVTQMGQEVILRCVPISNHLYFYWYRQILGQKVEFLVSFYNNEISEKSEIFDDQFSVERPDGSNFTLKIRSTKLEDSAMYFCASSLTLVEGYTFGSGTRLTVV.

This chain uses TRBV5-6 with TRBJ1-5; D remains ambiguous. CDR1 and CDR2 from the germline V gene are SGHDT and YYEEEE. The V gene lost 0 bases and the J gene lost 2 bases, with 9 bases spanning the gap. The CDR3 is 15 residues long. The CDR3 coding sequence is TGTGCCAGCAGCTTGGGTGCGGGCCGCAATCAGCCCCAGCATTTT. Its protein is CASSLGAGRNQPQHF.

CDR3 bases: TGTGCCAGCAGCTCGCAACAGGGGGCGAATGAAGCTTTCTTT. It yields the protein CASSSQQGANEAFF. The gene calls are TRBV7-3 and TRBJ1-1; TRBD1 aligns across 9 bases. Trimming at V came to 4 bases and at J to 7 bases, leaving 7 bases not matched to a gene. There are 14 residues in the CDR3. CDR1 is SGHTA and CDR2 is FQGTGA in the germline V gene.

The CDR3 spells CASSREEGETQYF. In DNA, the CDR3 is TGTGCCAGCAGCCGAGAAGAGGGAGAGACCCAGTACTTC. The chain joins TRBV4-2 to TRBJ2-5, with a tentative D call TRBD2 (5 bases). CDR1 LGHNA and CDR2 YNFKEQ come from the germline V gene. The V end was cut by 4 bases, the J end by 4 bases, with 10 bases between. This CDR3 has 13 amino acids.

The chain joins TRBV6-6 to TRBJ1-2; a possible D gene is TRBD1 (6 bases). The V gene's germline CDR1 is MNHNY and CDR2 SVGAGI (reference sequence). CDR3 size: 13 residues. V was cut by 4 bases and J by 6 bases, with 12 bases left in between. The CDR3 nucleotides read TGTGCCAGCAGTTTCGGGAGGGGGGATGGCTACACCTTC. Its protein is CASSFGRGDGYTF.

The chain combines TRBV21-1 with TRBJ1-1. TRBV21-1 is described as a pseudogene. The CDR3 sequence is 21 residues long. The CDR3 DNA sequence: TGTGCCAGCAGCAAAGGTGAGGGGCTGGTGAGGAGGACAAACATGAACACTGAAGCTTTCTTT. It translates to CASSKGEGLVRRTNMNTEAFF.

This clone was observed a single time. V usage is TRBV27 and J usage is TRBJ2-1; 8 bases align to TRBD2. The V gene's germline CDR1 is MNHEY and CDR2 SMNVEV (reference sequence). The CDR3 length is 17 residues. Trimming cost V 7 bases and J 2 bases; bases outside gene matches: 13. In nucleotides, the CDR3 is TGTGCCAGCAACAGACTTGGTGTAGCGGGGACCTACAATGAGCAGTTCTTC. This encodes CASNRLGVAGTYNEQFF.

V usage is TRBV2 and J usage is TRBJ2-7; D gene ambiguous. The CDR3 is 18 residues long. The germline gives CDR1 SNHLY, CDR2 FYNNEI. V was clipped by 6 bases and J by 1 base, with 25 bases between them. Here the CDR3 reads CASRGPRAEPQGSYEQYF. In DNA, the CDR3 is TGTGCCAGCAGAGGCCCTCGGGCGGAACCACAAGGGTCCTACGAGCAGTACTTC.

The chain has TRBV2 and TRBJ2-7, with D unclear. There are 11 residues in the CDR3. CDR1 and CDR2 (germline): SNHLY, FYNNEI. Trimming pared 7 bases from V and 4 bases from J, leaving 8 bases between. CDR3 sequence: CASTRLYEQYF. CDR3 bases: TGTGCCAGCACCAGATTGTACGAGCAGTACTTC.

The chain uses TRBV5-1 and TRBJ2-7; D is ambiguous. V was pared by 4 bases and J by 2 bases, with 13 bases between. Looked up from germline, CDR1 is SGHRS and CDR2 is YFSETQ. The CDR3 runs to 14 residues. The CDR3 loop is CASSLDPNPYEQYF. CDR3 nucleotide sequence: TGCGCCAGCAGCCTGGACCCTAACCCCTACGAGCAGTACTTC.

CDR3 amino acids: CASTRGEFPSGANVLTF. CDR3 sequence (DNA): TGTGCCAGCACCCGGGGGGAATTCCCTTCTGGGGCCAACGTCCTGACTTTC. The chain uses TRBV6-7 and TRBJ2-6; the match to TRBD2 covers 7 bases. TRBV6-7 is flagged as an ORF with uncertain function. Unmatched junction bases numbered 10, after V lost 7 bases and J lost 1 base. The length of the CDR3 is 17 residues.

On this clone: Other DNA sequences in the sample encode the same CDR3. The gene calls are TRBV7-2 and TRBJ2-7; 7 nucleotides line up with TRBD1. Germline CDR1 and CDR2: SGHTA and FQGNSA. Losses at the gene ends were 6 bases for V and 2 bases for J; bases not matched to a gene: 16. CDR3 length equals 17 residues. In DNA form, the CDR3 reads TGTGCCAGCAGTTTAAGGCCCTCCGGGACAGAAGCCTACGAGCAGTACTTC. Translated, it gives CASSLRPSGTEAYEQYF.

This clone was seen a few times. The V and J genes are TRBV9 and TRBJ2-2; 8 positions agree with TRBD2. The CDR3 totals 14 residues. From germline, CDR1 is SGDLS and CDR2 YYNGEE. Germline trimming cut 5 bases from V and 0 bases from J; bases unmatched to any gene: 0. In DNA, the CDR3 is TGTGCCAGCAGACTAGCGGCGAACACCGGGGAGCTGTTTTTT. Amino acids: CASRLAANTGELFF.

V gene TRBV29-1 combines with J gene TRBJ1-3, with D tentatively TRBD1 (5 bases). Trimming removed 3 bases from V and 3 bases from J, with 9 bases in between. CDR3 size: 13 residues. The germline CDR1 and CDR2 sequences are SQVTM and ANQGSEA. For the CDR3, the DNA is TGCAGCGTTGATTCCCAGGGTGGAAACACCATATATTTT. Protein: CSVDSQGGNTIYF.

The CDR3 sequence is CAISGQGHKGGELFF. CDR3 coding DNA: TGTGCCATCAGTGGACAGGGACACAAGGGCGGGGAGCTGTTTTTT. This chain uses TRBV10-3 with TRBJ2-2, with TRBD1 matching 7 bases. The V and J ends lost 4 bases and 7 bases, in that order; junction bases with no gene match: 9. The CDR3 length is 15 residues. Germline V gene data show CDR1 as ENHRY and CDR2 as SYGVKD.

Points on this clone: At the DNA level, this CDR3 is encoded by other sequences in the same sample as well. This sequence joins TRBV9 and TRBJ2-1, with 7 bases identical to TRBD1. V lost 0 bases and J lost 7; bases outside the gene matches: 16. There are 18 residues in the CDR3. CDR1 is SGDLS, CDR2 YYNGEE, per germline. Written as DNA, the CDR3 is TGTGCCAGCAGCGTAGCCCCGACAGGGATCCCCCCTCAGAATGAGCAGTTCTTC. Amino acids: CASSVAPTGIPPQNEQFF.

The chain uses TRBV19 and TRBJ2-2, with TRBD1 matching over 7 bases. The V and J ends lost 6 bases and 3 bases, in that order; junction bases with no gene match: 7. CDR3 length equals 15 residues. Germline CDR1 reads LNHDA; CDR2 reads SQIVND (reference sequence). CDR3 in DNA: TGTGCCAGTAGGACGAGGGGGCGGGACACCGGGGAGCTGTTTTTT. This encodes CASRTRGRDTGELFF. The complete variable domain, with remaining parts taken from reference TRBV19 and TRBJ2-2, reads DGGITQSPKYLFRKEGQNVTLSCEQNLNHDAMYWYRQDPGQGLRLIYYSQIVNDFQKGDIAEGYSVSREKKESFPLTVTSAQKNPTAFYLCASRTRGRDTGELFFGEGSRLTVL.

This clone was seen a handful of times. This chain joins TRBV5-5 and TRBJ1-1, with D possibly TRBD1 on 6 matching bases. Germline V gene lookup returns CDR1 SGHKS and CDR2 YYEKEE (reference sequence). This CDR3 is 14 amino acids long. Between the trimmed V and J ends, which lost 4 bases and 6 bases, there was a span of 16 bases. CDR3 in amino acids: CASSPMVGAAEAFF. The CDR3 nucleotides are TGTGCCAGCAGCCCCATGGTGGGGGCGGCTGAAGCTTTCTTT.

V gene TRBV29-1 combines with J gene TRBJ2-7; no reliable D call. This CDR3 comprises 12 residues. Germline CDR1 is SQVTM and CDR2 is ANQGSEA. Trimming removed 4 bases from V and 6 bases from J, with 13 bases in between. CDR3 bases: TGCAGCGTTGCTACTTGGGGAAGCGAGCAGTACTTC. Residues: CSVATWGSEQYF.

A word on this clone: A much bigger clone sits one base away, suggesting this may be a read error. The V call is TRBV9, the J call TRBJ2-3; TRBD2 might be the D (5 bases). Germline V CDR1 and CDR2: SGDLS, YYNGEE. This CDR3 is 18 amino acids long. Trimming shortened V by 3 bases and J by 5 bases, and 25 bases separated the two germline ends. The CDR3 DNA follows: TGTGCCAGCAGCGGTGCCCACCCTAGCAGGAGTTCTTTAGATACGCAGTATTTT. Translated, it gives CASSGAHPSRSSLDTQYF.

The chain is built from TRBV5-4 and TRBJ2-4; possibly TRBD1 for D (5 bases). V gave up 0 bases and J gave up 6 bases, with 7 bases separating them. The germline gives CDR1 SGHNT, CDR2 YYREEE (reference sequence). The CDR3 sequence is 13 residues long. The CDR3 loop is CASSLGQGNIQYF. The CDR3 DNA follows: TGTGCCAGCAGCTTGGGGCAGGGAAACATTCAGTACTTC.

This clone appeared a single time. The chain has TRBV12-3 or TRBV12-4 and TRBJ2-1; D not resolved. The CDR3 runs 12 residues. V gave up 4 bases and J gave up 10 bases, with 11 bases separating them. This CDR3 is CASSSIDLEQFF. CDR3 DNA: TGTGCCAGCAGTTCGATAGATTTGGAGCAGTTCTTC.

V gene TRBV28 combines with J gene TRBJ1-5, with 9 bases matching TRBD1. V was pared by 6 bases and J by 7 bases, with 13 bases of the junction left unmatched. Germline values: CDR1 MDHEN, CDR2 SYDVKM. The CDR3 is 16 residues long. The CDR3 protein is CASRREGQGSSQPQHF. CDR3 nucleotide sequence: TGTGCCAGCAGACGAGAAGGACAGGGGAGTTCCCAGCCCCAGCATTTT.

This clone occurred once. The chain has TRBV19 and TRBJ2-7, with D tentatively TRBD1 (6 bases). V lost 11 bases and J lost 3, with 23 bases in between. The CDR3 has 15 residues. The germline gives CDR1 LNHDA, CDR2 SQIVND (reference sequence). The CDR3 DNA reads as TGTGCCGTCGGGGACAAACACGACCCTCTCTACGAGCAGTACTTC. Amino acids: CAVGDKHDPLYEQYF.

The chain joins TRBV19 to TRBJ1-1; weak D call: TRBD1 (6 bases). The CDR3 contains 14 residues. Per germline, CDR1 LNHDA and CDR2 SQIVND (reference sequence). The V end lost 4 bases, the J end lost 0 bases, and 9 bases lay between the germline ends. CDR3 residues: CASSSTGLNTEAFF. Here the CDR3 DNA reads TGTGCCAGTAGTAGTACAGGGCTGAACACTGAAGCTTTCTTT.

The CDR3 is CASSNQGAQETQYF. The CDR3 nucleotides read TGTGCCAGCAGCAATCAGGGGGCCCAAGAGACCCAGTACTTC. V and J are TRBV7-2 and TRBJ2-5, with TRBD1 matching 8 bases. The junction had 3 bases not matched to a gene; V was cut back by 5 bases and J by 1 base. The CDR3 runs to 14 residues. In germline, CDR1 is SGHTA, CDR2 FQGNSA.

CDR3 nucleotides: TGTGCCAGCAGCAACGGACTAGCGGAAGAGACCCAGTACTTC. Translation gives CASSNGLAEETQYF. V gene TRBV9 combines with J gene TRBJ2-5, with 10 bases that match TRBD2. Trimming took 4 bases from V and 3 from J; bases not matched to a gene: 3. Germline V gene sequence: CDR1 SGDLS, CDR2 YYNGEE. The CDR3 extends over 14 amino acids.

This chain connects TRBV3-1 (or the pseudogene TRBV3-2) to TRBJ1-6, with 7 positions matching TRBD1. The CDR3 extends over 15 amino acids. J gave up 9 bases and V 4 bases, and 9 bases lay outside the gene matches. The germline CDR1 and CDR2 sequences are LGHDT and YNNKEL (reference sequence). DNA for the CDR3: TGTGCCAGCAGCCTCTCGACAGGGAGGTTTTCACCCCTCCACTTT. As protein: CASSLSTGRFSPLHF.

The chain carries TRBV4-2 and TRBJ2-2; D is perhaps TRBD2 (5 bases). The CDR3 sequence is 13 residues long. Between the trimmed V and J ends, which lost 1 base and 6 bases, there was a span of 6 bases. The germline CDR1 and CDR2 sequences are LGHNA and YNFKEQ. This CDR3 reads CASSQGEPGELFF. DNA for the CDR3: TGTGCCAGCAGCCAAGGGGAGCCCGGGGAGCTGTTTTTT.

The rearrangement links TRBV6-5 to TRBJ2-1; 12 positions agree with TRBD1. The germline CDR1 and CDR2 sequences are MNHEY and SVGAGI. The J segment lost 8 bases and the V segment lost 10 bases, leaving 9 bases of the junction unmatched. This CDR3 region has 14 residues. The CDR3 sequence is CATRWDRGRDEQFF. CDR3 nucleotide sequence: TGTGCCACCAGATGGGACAGGGGGCGAGATGAGCAGTTCTTC.